These 20 T cell receptor beta chains came from one sample sequenced in a study of T-cell memory formation after mild COVID-19 (dated by TCRdb to the early 2020s). Receptor amplification or capture employed 5' RACE. Sequencing took place on an Illumina NovaSeq 6000. In TCRdb, the public reads were trimmed at Q25 with fastp and aligned with MiXCR, with productive beta chains retained. Each CDR3 protein gets just one entry, which takes the most common genes and DNA from the rows behind it. The sample has some 450,000 distinct CDR3 sequences on record, 20% of them singletons. More than 8% of the sample comes from the top ten. Sequences were obtained from PBMCs or a T cell subset sorted from them (not recorded which). The receptors were sampled from an adult woman who had mild COVID-19 (a few samples of this study predate the infection). The sample titles of this study are shuffled in the database, so cell type and time point are left out; the donor was told from shared clones.

This clonotype has a handful of counts. V and J are TRBV7-2 and TRBJ2-5, with 7 bases fitting TRBD2. The CDR3 runs to 14 residues. Per germline, CDR1 SGHTA and CDR2 FQGNSA. After removal of 3 bases from V and 4 bases from J, the junction contained 5 bases not matched to a gene. CDR3 nucleotide sequence: TGTGCCAGCAGCTTCGGACTAGTTGGAGAGACCCAGTACTTC. It codes for CASSFGLVGETQYF.

The rearrangement links TRBV5-6 to TRBJ2-3; tentative D call: TRBD1 (6 bases). This CDR3 region has 16 residues. Germline V CDR1 and CDR2: SGHDT, YYEEEE. The V and J ends lost 1 base and 4 bases respectively, with 16 bases between them. The CDR3 sequence is CASSLKGGGVSDTQYF. In DNA form, the CDR3 reads TGTGCCAGCAGCTTGAAAGGGGGTGGTGTTTCAGATACGCAGTATTTT.

This clonotype was picked up a small number of times. This chain joins TRBV5-1 and TRBJ2-7, with D hard to call. Trimming took 4 bases from V and 1 from J, leaving 15 bases between them. Germline assignment: CDR1 SGHRS and CDR2 YFSETQ. This CDR3 comprises 15 residues. The CDR3 DNA sequence: TGCGCCAGCAGCCTCAAACGGACGGCATCCTACGAGCAGTACTTC. Its translation: CASSLKRTASYEQYF.

This chain connects TRBV9 to TRBJ2-7; D remains unclear. The CDR3 totals 13 residues. Trimming took 2 bases from V and 1 from J, leaving 7 bases between them. Germline V gene sequence: CDR1 SGDLS, CDR2 YYNGEE. CDR3 nucleotides: TGTGCCAGCAGCGTCCTCCCATCCTACGAGCAGTACTTC. This translates into CASSVLPSYEQYF.

This chain connects TRBV5-4 to TRBJ2-2, with no clear D. V lost 0 bases and J lost 0, with 6 bases in between. CDR3 length: 15 residues. Germline loops: CDR1 SGHNT, CDR2 YYREEE (reference sequence). CDR3 DNA: TGTGCCAGCAGCTTGGTTGCATCGAACACCGGGGAGCTGTTTTTT. It specifies CASSLVASNTGELFF.

The sample holds a few counts of this clonotype. The chain couples TRBV29-1 to TRBJ1-1; TRBD1 might be the D (5 bases). Germline V CDR1 and CDR2: SQVTM, ANQGSEA. V was shortened by 6 bases and J by 8 bases, with 13 bases between the two germline ends. This CDR3 has 11 residues. The CDR3 is CSVRRRTEAFF. The CDR3 bases are TGCAGCGTGAGAAGACGGACAGAAGCTTTCTTT.

This clonotype has a handful of counts. The V and J genes are TRBV5-5 and TRBJ2-7; 8 nucleotides line up with TRBD2. Germline V lookup: CDR1 SGHKS, CDR2 YYEKEE (reference sequence). The CDR3 spans 15 residues. Unmatched junction bases numbered 9, after V lost 4 bases and J lost 3 bases. CDR3 in amino acids: CASSDSGRQGYEQYF. CDR3 nucleotides: TGTGCCAGCAGCGACAGCGGGAGACAAGGCTACGAGCAGTACTTC. Variable domain in full (rest from reference TRBV5-5 and TRBJ2-7): DAGVTQSPTHLIKTRGQQVTLRCSPISGHKSVSWYQQVLGQGPQFIFQYYEKEERGRGNFPDRFSARQFPNYSSELNVNALLLGDSALYLCASSDSGRQGYEQYFGPGTRLTVT.

V and J are TRBV15 and TRBJ1-4, with D hard to call. The germline gives CDR1 LNHNV, CDR2 YYDKDF (reference sequence). Trimming left V 0 bases short and J 7 bases short, with 9 bases between. This CDR3 contains 14 residues. The CDR3 spells CATSRDRASEKLFF. CDR3 coding DNA: TGTGCCACCAGCAGAGATCGGGCCAGTGAAAAACTGTTTTTT.

This clonotype was counted only a few times. The V call is TRBV12-3 or TRBV12-4, the J call TRBJ1-1; D uncertain. The CDR3 runs to 13 residues. The V and J ends lost 6 bases and 1 base respectively, with 9 bases between them. The CDR3: CASRLDANTEAFF. The CDR3 nucleotides are TGTGCCAGCAGACTGGACGCGAACACTGAAGCTTTCTTT.

The sample holds many counts of this clonotype. This chain links TRBV5-1 with TRBJ2-3, with D uncertain. V gave up 0 bases and J gave up 4 bases, with 3 bases separating them. The germline V gene encodes CDR1 SGHRS and CDR2 YFSETQ. This CDR3 is 12 amino acids long. The CDR3 is CASSLGADTQYF. CDR3 in DNA: TGCGCCAGCAGCTTGGGGGCAGATACGCAGTATTTT.

Written as DNA, the CDR3 is TGTGCCAGCAGCCGCCGACCAGGGTCTGGAGATACGCAGTATTTT. It encodes CASSRRPGSGDTQYF. V gene TRBV3-1 combines with J gene TRBJ2-3; TRBD1 might be the D (5 bases). Germline V CDR1 and CDR2: LGHDT, YNNKEL (reference sequence). The CDR3 is 15 amino acids. The V end was cut by 4 bases, the J end by 5 bases, with 16 bases between.

The chain couples TRBV12-3 or TRBV12-4 to TRBJ2-2, with D unclear. This CDR3 is 13 amino acids long. Trimming removed 6 bases from V and 3 bases from J, with 8 bases in between. CDR3 bases: TGTGCCAGCAGGTACAGAGACACCGGGGAGCTGTTTTTT. The encoded protein is CASRYRDTGELFF.

This clonotype was counted a few times. The chain couples TRBV5-6 to TRBJ2-5, with 8 nucleotides matching TRBD2. V was clipped by 3 bases and J by 3 bases; unmatched bases: 1. Germline loops: CDR1 SGHDT, CDR2 YYEEEE. The CDR3 runs to 13 residues. The CDR3 DNA follows: TGTGCCAGCAGCTGGGGACTAGAAGAGACCCAGTACTTC. Translated: CASSWGLEETQYF.

The table lists this clonotype with a few counts. CDR3 sequence: CASSQDSATAIYEQYF. In DNA, the CDR3 is TGTGCCAGCAGCCAAGATAGCGCCACCGCTATATACGAGCAGTACTTC. The chain combines TRBV4-2 with TRBJ2-7, with D possibly being TRBD2 (5 bases). Germline V CDR1 and CDR2: LGHNA, YNFKEQ. The CDR3 loop spans 16 amino acids. V was pared by 0 bases and J by 4 bases, with 16 bases between.

This clonotype has just a few counts. The chain joins TRBV6-6 to TRBJ2-1; D perhaps matches TRBD2 (5 bases). The CDR3 totals 14 residues. Germline CDR1 reads MNHNY; CDR2 reads SVGAGI (reference sequence). V was cut by 10 bases and J by 3 bases, with 16 bases left in between. Written as DNA, the CDR3 is TGTGCCATCGGCGGAGGAGGTTACTACAATGAGCAGTTCTTC. Amino acid sequence: CAIGGGGYYNEQFF.

This clonotype has a handful of counts. This sequence joins TRBV5-4 and TRBJ2-1; the match to TRBD1 covers 10 bases. Germline assignment: CDR1 SGHNT and CDR2 YYREEE (reference sequence). Losses at the gene ends were 10 bases for V and 7 bases for J; bases not matched to a gene: 8. This CDR3 is built from 13 residues. The CDR3 reads CAGTGTGENEQFF. The DNA for the CDR3 is TGTGCCGGGACCGGGACAGGGGAAAATGAGCAGTTCTTC. The full variable domain, completed using reference TRBV5-4 and TRBJ2-1, is ETGVTQSPTHLIKTRGQQVTLRCSSQSGHNTVSWYQQALGQGPQFIFQYYREEENGRGNFPPRFSGLQFPNYSSELNVNALELDDSALYLCAGTGTGENEQFFGPGTRLTVL.

In nucleotides, the CDR3 is TGTGCCAGCTCCCTGGGACAGAACTCTGGAAACACCATATATTTT. This encodes CASSLGQNSGNTIYF. The V call is TRBV18, the J call TRBJ1-3; 7 bases are a match to TRBD1. In germline, CDR1 is KGHSH, CDR2 LQKENI. The CDR3 length is 15 residues. J gave up 0 bases and V 6 bases, and 5 bases lay outside the gene matches.

This clonotype was counted only a few times. This chain uses TRBV3-1 with TRBJ1-6, with unresolved D. The CDR3 sequence is 17 residues long. Trimming took 0 bases from V and 0 from J, leaving 9 bases between them. Germline V lookup: CDR1 LGHDT, CDR2 YNNKEL (reference sequence). CDR3 DNA: TGTGCCAGCAGCCAAGATTTGGCCAGCTCCTATAATTCACCCCTCCACTTT. It specifies CASSQDLASSYNSPLHF.

The chain uses TRBV15 and TRBJ2-2, with 10 bases aligning to TRBD2. CDR3 length equals 17 residues. J lost 5 bases, V lost 3 bases, and 9 bases had no gene match. Germline V CDR1 and CDR2: LNHNV, YYDKDF (reference sequence). The CDR3 spells CATSSDTSGDLTGELFF. DNA for the CDR3: TGTGCCACCAGCAGTGACACTAGCGGGGACCTAACCGGGGAGCTGTTTTTT.

This clonotype has a handful of counts. This sequence joins TRBV5-7 and TRBJ2-5; the D is unclear. TRBV5-7 counts as an open reading frame of uncertain function. The V gene lost 0 bases and the J gene lost 1 base, with 4 bases spanning the gap. The CDR3 totals 13 residues. The CDR3: CASSLVLQETQYF. Here the CDR3 DNA reads TGTGCCAGCAGCTTGGTACTCCAAGAGACCCAGTACTTC.